The 22 T cell receptor beta chains below all came from one sample that was sequenced in a study of blood T cell repertoires in COVID-19. Assay: immunoSEQ multiplex PCR; the TCRdb copy retains only in-frame clones and omits some. The table lists approximately 170,000 clones, roughly 88% of them singletons. The sequenced sample was peripheral blood. These TCRs come from a man aged 55 to 70 who had recovered from COVID-19.

The chain links TRBV6-6 to TRBJ1-3; D uncertain. The CDR3 has 14 amino acids. Germline V CDR1 and CDR2: MNHNY, SVGAGI (reference sequence). Trimming removed 4 bases at V and 6 bases at J, with 13 bases between. The DNA for the CDR3 is TGTGCCAGCAGTTCCTCGGGCCTTCCAAACACCATATATTTT. It translates to CASSSSGLPNTIYF.

This clone was recorded once. The chain has TRBV9 and TRBJ2-7; 9 nucleotides match TRBD1. This CDR3 contains 14 residues. Germline V CDR1 and CDR2: SGDLS, YYNGEE. J gave up 2 bases and V 3 bases, and 3 bases lay outside the gene matches. As DNA, the CDR3 is TGTGCCAGCAGCGCGACAGGGGGGACCTACGAGCAGTACTTC. Translating gives CASSATGGTYEQYF. The entire variable domain, with the rest obtained from reference TRBV9 and TRBJ2-7, is as follows: DSGVTQTPKHLITATGQRVTLRCSPRSGDLSVYWYQQSLDQGLQFLIQYYNGEERAKGNILERFSAQQFPDLHSELNLSSLELGDSALYFCASSATGGTYEQYFGPGTRLTVT.

This clone was counted between two and nine times. The gene calls are TRBV5-4 and TRBJ2-1; no clear D. The germline gives CDR1 SGHNT, CDR2 YYREEE (reference sequence). This CDR3 spans 16 amino acids. The V end was cut by 2 bases, the J end by 2 bases, with 14 bases between. CDR3: CASSFGLSRAYNEQFF. The CDR3, as DNA: TGTGCCAGCAGCTTCGGTCTTTCCCGGGCCTACAATGAGCAGTTCTTC.

The chain combines TRBV11-3 with TRBJ1-1; 8 bases are a match to TRBD1. Germline CDR1 is SGHNT and CDR2 is YENEEA. V lost 5 bases to trimming and J lost 1 base; unmatched junction nucleotides: 3. The CDR3 length is 14 residues. The CDR3: CASSHGQGNTEAFF. In DNA form, the CDR3 reads TGTGCCAGCAGCCATGGACAGGGGAACACTGAAGCTTTCTTT.

As DNA, the CDR3 is TGTGCCAGCAGCCCGGACAGTGCAACTAATGAAAAACTGTTTTTT. Its protein is CASSPDSATNEKLFF. This chain joins TRBV9 and TRBJ1-4; TRBD1 is a possible D gene (6 bases). This CDR3 has 15 amino acids. The germline V and J ends were trimmed by 4 bases and 0 bases, with 10 bases remaining between them. Germline V gene sequence: CDR1 SGDLS, CDR2 YYNGEE.

The V gene is TRBV7-9, the J gene TRBJ1-4; 8 bases are shared with TRBD1. Germline values: CDR1 SEHNR, CDR2 FQNEAQ (reference sequence). The V gene end was trimmed by 5 bases and the J gene end by 5 bases; junction bases not matched to a gene: 4. The CDR3 sequence is 14 residues long. The CDR3 coding sequence is TGTGCCAGCAGCCCGGACAGGGAGAATGAAAAACTGTTTTTT. Protein sequence: CASSPDRENEKLFF. The whole variable domain, remainder taken from reference TRBV7-9 and TRBJ1-4, is DTGVSQNPRHKITKRGQNVTFRCDPISEHNRLYWYRQTLGQGPEFLTYFQNEAQLEKSRLLSDRFSAERPKGSFSTLEIQRTEQGDSAMYLCASSPDRENEKLFFGSGTQLSVL.

The CDR3 coding sequence is TGTGCCAGCAGCTTTCCCGAACTGGAGCGATATCTCTACGAGCAGTACTTC. This gives the protein CASSFPELERYLYEQYF. The V gene is TRBV7-9, the J gene TRBJ2-7, with unresolved D. The CDR3 sequence is 17 residues long. Germline CDR1 SEHNR, CDR2 FQNEAQ (reference sequence). V lost 3 bases and J 3 bases, leaving 21 bases between the germline ends.

This chain joins TRBV7-3 and TRBJ1-2; D not certain. CDR1 and CDR2 (germline): SGHTA, FQGTGA. This CDR3 has 13 amino acids. Deletions cut 5 bases from V and 1 base from J, with 8 bases between. CDR3 sequence reads: CASSEQVNYGYTF. CDR3 DNA sequence: TGTGCCAGCAGCGAACAAGTTAACTATGGCTACACCTTC.

J is TRBJ2-5 and V is TRBV5-1, with TRBD2 identical over 10 bases. Per the germline V gene, CDR1 is SGHRS and CDR2 is YFSETQ. The CDR3 runs to 18 residues. V was clipped by 0 bases and J by 0 bases; unmatched bases: 8. CDR3: CASSLGPSSGGNQETQYF. In DNA form, the CDR3 reads TGCGCCAGCAGCTTGGGCCCGTCTAGCGGGGGAAACCAAGAGACCCAGTACTTC.

The rearrangement uses TRBV28 and TRBJ1-2; 7 bases agree with TRBD1. Germline-derived CDR1 and CDR2 are MDHEN and SYDVKM. CDR3 length: 14 residues. Losses at the gene ends were 5 bases for V and 4 bases for J; bases not matched to a gene: 7. CDR3 sequence: CASSLDGTAYGYTF. The CDR3 coding sequence is TGTGCCAGCAGTCTAGACGGGACAGCCTATGGCTACACCTTC.

V gene TRBV4-1 combines with J gene TRBJ2-5; 12 bases match TRBD2. After removal of 1 base from V and 5 bases from J, the junction contained 8 bases not matched to a gene. This CDR3 contains 17 residues. Germline V gene lookup returns CDR1 MGHRA and CDR2 YSYEKL. CDR3: CASSQVRTSGTVETQYF. DNA for the CDR3: TGCGCCAGCAGCCAAGTGAGGACTAGCGGGACAGTGGAGACCCAGTACTTC.

This clone was detected ten times or more. The chain joins TRBV3-1 (or the pseudogene TRBV3-2) to TRBJ1-4, with no clear D. CDR1 LGHDT and CDR2 YNNKEL come from the germline V gene (reference sequence). Trimming cost V 4 bases and J 7 bases, with 7 bases left between them. The CDR3 runs 12 residues. In DNA form, the CDR3 reads TGTGCCAGCAGCCCCCGTCCTGAAAAACTGTTTTTT. Translation: CASSPRPEKLFF.

The rearrangement uses TRBV9 and TRBJ2-3, with a tentative D call TRBD2 (5 bases). CDR3 size: 15 residues. Trimming took 2 bases from V and 0 from J, leaving 10 bases between them. Germline V gene lookup returns CDR1 SGDLS and CDR2 YYNGEE. This CDR3 is CASSVSAASTDTQYF. The CDR3 DNA follows: TGTGCCAGCAGCGTTAGCGCCGCTAGCACAGATACGCAGTATTTT.

This chain's CDR3 is CASSTTGAGEQFF. As DNA, the CDR3 is TGTGCCAGCAGTACCACAGGGGCCGGGGAGCAGTTCTTC. The chain links TRBV12-3 or TRBV12-4 to TRBJ2-1, with TRBD1 matching over 7 bases. The CDR3 loop spans 13 amino acids. V was pared by 5 bases and J by 10 bases, with 8 bases of the junction left unmatched.

The DNA of the CDR3 is TGTGCCAGCAGCTTGGGGGTCGGGAGGGCCAATGAGCAGTTCTTC. It translates to CASSLGVGRANEQFF. The V and J genes are TRBV5-4 and TRBJ2-1, with 8 bases fitting TRBD2. There are 15 residues in the CDR3. The germline gives CDR1 SGHNT, CDR2 YYREEE (reference sequence). V dropped 0 bases and J dropped 6; count of bases not matched to a gene: 5.

The J gene is TRBJ2-7, the V gene TRBV5-6, with 9 bases aligning to TRBD1. CDR3 length equals 12 residues. The V gene's germline CDR1 is SGHDT and CDR2 YYEEEE. V lost 2 bases, J lost 13 bases, and 7 bases stayed unmatched. Here the CDR3 DNA reads TGTGCCAGCAGCTTAGGGGGACAGGGTCGCTACTTC. Protein product: CASSLGGQGRYF.

V gene TRBV9 combines with J gene TRBJ2-3; 9 positions match TRBD2. V lost 3 bases, J lost 2 bases, and 4 bases stayed unmatched. The CDR3 is 15 residues long. The germline CDR1 and CDR2 sequences are SGDLS and YYNGEE. CDR3 DNA: TGTGCCAGCAGCGGCGGGGGGGCTTACACAGATACGCAGTATTTT. Its translation is CASSGGGAYTDTQYF.

The V call is TRBV7-9, the J call TRBJ2-2; D is possibly TRBD2 (6 bases). This CDR3 contains 14 residues. Germline CDR1 and CDR2: SEHNR and FQNEAQ (reference sequence). Trimming stripped 10 bases from V and 1 base from J, with 13 bases between. The chain's CDR3 is CAIRQGLNTGELFF. In DNA form, the CDR3 reads TGTGCCATCCGGCAGGGACTGAACACCGGGGAGCTGTTTTTT.

This clone was observed a single time. V gene TRBV7-2 combines with J gene TRBJ2-2; D is perhaps TRBD1 (5 bases). V lost 2 bases and J 5 bases, leaving 15 bases between the germline ends. The CDR3 runs 16 residues. Per germline, CDR1 SGHTA and CDR2 FQGNSA. CDR3 nucleotides: TGTGCCAGCAGCTTACGGGCAGGGCAGCCTACCGGGGAGCTGTTTTTT. Protein product: CASSLRAGQPTGELFF.

The chain carries TRBV30 and TRBJ2-7, with 7 bases identical to TRBD1. The CDR3 extends over 13 amino acids. Germline V CDR1 and CDR2: GTSNPN, SVGIG (reference sequence). V shed 4 bases and J 2 bases; nucleotides not matched to a gene: 5. The CDR3 sequence: CAWKRDRPYEQYF. The CDR3 DNA sequence: TGTGCCTGGAAGAGGGACAGACCCTACGAGCAGTACTTC.

This clone was seen more than once but under ten times. The V call is TRBV5-1, the J call TRBJ2-1; 9 bases match TRBD2. J gave up 9 bases and V 4 bases, and 14 bases lay outside the gene matches. The CDR3 consists of 16 residues. CDR1 is SGHRS, CDR2 YFSETQ, per germline. CDR3 protein: CASSVFSSGGSREQFF. The CDR3 DNA reads TGCGCCAGCAGCGTTTTCAGTAGCGGGGGTTCGCGTGAGCAGTTCTTC.

This chain uses TRBV7-2 with TRBJ1-5, with 10 positions matching TRBD1. V lost 1 base to trimming and J lost 7 bases; unmatched junction nucleotides: 7. The germline V gene encodes CDR1 SGHTA and CDR2 FQGNSA. CDR3 length: 16 amino acids. CDR3 coding DNA: TGTGCCAGCAGCTTAGTTGGGGACAGGGGAGGACAGCCCCAGCATTTT. Translation: CASSLVGDRGGQPQHF.